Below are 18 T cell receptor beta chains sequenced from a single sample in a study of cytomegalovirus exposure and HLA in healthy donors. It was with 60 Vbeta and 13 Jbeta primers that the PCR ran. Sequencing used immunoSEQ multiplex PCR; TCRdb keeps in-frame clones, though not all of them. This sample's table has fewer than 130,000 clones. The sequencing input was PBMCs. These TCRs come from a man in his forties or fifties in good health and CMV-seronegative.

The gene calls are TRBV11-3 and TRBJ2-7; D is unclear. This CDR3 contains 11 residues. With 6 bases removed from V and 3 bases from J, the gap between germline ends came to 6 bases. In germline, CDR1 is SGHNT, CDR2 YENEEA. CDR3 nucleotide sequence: TGTGCCAGCAGTGAGGACTACGAGCAGTACTTC. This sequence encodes CASSEDYEQYF. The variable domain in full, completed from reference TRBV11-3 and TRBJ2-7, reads EAGVVQSPRYKIIEKKQPVAFWCNPISGHNTLYWYLQNLGQGPELLIRYENEEAVDDSQLPKDRFSAERLKGVDSTLKIQPAELGDSAVYLCASSEDYEQYFGPGTRLTVT.

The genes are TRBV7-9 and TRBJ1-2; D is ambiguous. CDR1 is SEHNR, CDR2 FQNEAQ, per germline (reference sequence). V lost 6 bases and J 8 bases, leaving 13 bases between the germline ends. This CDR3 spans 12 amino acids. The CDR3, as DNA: TGTGCCAGCAGTATTCAGAGCAGGGGCTACACCTTC. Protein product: CASSIQSRGYTF.

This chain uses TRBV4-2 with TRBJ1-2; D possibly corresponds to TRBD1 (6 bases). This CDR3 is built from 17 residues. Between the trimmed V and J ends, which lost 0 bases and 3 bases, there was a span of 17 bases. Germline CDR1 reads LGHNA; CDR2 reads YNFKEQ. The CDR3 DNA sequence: TGTGCCAGCAGCCAAGATGCCTGGGGGGGCGCACACTATGGCTACACCTTC. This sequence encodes CASSQDAWGGAHYGYTF.

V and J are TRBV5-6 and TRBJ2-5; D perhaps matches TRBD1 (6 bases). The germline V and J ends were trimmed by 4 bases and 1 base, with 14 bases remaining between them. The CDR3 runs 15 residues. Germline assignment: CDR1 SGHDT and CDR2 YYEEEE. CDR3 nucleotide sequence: TGTGCCAGCAGCGGGACCGGGACACTCCAAGAGACCCAGTACTTC. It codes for CASSGTGTLQETQYF.

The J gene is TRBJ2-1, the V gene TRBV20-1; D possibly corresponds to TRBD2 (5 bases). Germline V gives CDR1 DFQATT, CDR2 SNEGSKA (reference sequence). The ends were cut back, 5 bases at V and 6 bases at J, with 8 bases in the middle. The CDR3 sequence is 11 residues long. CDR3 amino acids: CSALTSNEQFF. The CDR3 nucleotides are TGCAGTGCTCTTACTAGCAATGAGCAGTTCTTC.

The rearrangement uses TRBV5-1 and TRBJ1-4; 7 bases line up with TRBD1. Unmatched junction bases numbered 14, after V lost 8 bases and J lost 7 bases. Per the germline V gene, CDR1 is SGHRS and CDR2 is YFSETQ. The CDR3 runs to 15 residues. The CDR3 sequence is CASTTGEVSREKLFF. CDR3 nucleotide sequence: TGCGCCAGTACAACAGGGGAGGTTAGCCGTGAAAAACTGTTTTTT.

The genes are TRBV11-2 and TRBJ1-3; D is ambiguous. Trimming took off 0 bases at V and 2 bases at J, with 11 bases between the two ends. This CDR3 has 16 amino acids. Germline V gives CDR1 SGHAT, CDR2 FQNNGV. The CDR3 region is CASSLDLATAGNTIYF. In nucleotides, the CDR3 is TGTGCCAGCAGCTTAGATCTAGCAACAGCTGGAAACACCATATATTTT.

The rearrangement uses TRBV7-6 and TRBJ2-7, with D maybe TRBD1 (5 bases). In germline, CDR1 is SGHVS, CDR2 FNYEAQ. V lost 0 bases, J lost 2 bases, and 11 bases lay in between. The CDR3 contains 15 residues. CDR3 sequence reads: CASSLATGLAYEQYF. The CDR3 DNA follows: TGTGCCAGCAGCTTAGCAACAGGCTTGGCCTACGAGCAGTACTTC.

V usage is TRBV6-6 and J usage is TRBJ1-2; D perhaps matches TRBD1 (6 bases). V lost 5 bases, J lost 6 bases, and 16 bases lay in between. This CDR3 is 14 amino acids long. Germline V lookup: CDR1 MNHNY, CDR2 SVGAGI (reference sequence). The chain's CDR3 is CASSQLGGADGYTF. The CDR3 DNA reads TGTGCCAGCAGTCAACTAGGGGGGGCGGATGGCTACACCTTC.

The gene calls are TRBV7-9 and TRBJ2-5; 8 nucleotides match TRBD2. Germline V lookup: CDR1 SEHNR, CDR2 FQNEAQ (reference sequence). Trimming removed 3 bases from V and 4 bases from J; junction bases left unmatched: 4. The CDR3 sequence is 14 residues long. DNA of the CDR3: TGTGCCAGCAGCTTGGCGGGAGGAGGAGAGACCCAGTACTTC. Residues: CASSLAGGGETQYF.

The CDR3 sequence: CASSVGAGNTIYF. For the CDR3, the DNA is TGTGCCAGCAGTGTAGGGGCTGGAAACACCATATATTTT. The chain employs TRBV2 and TRBJ1-3; D possibly corresponds to TRBD1 (5 bases). The CDR3 sequence is 13 residues long. V gave up 4 bases and J gave up 2 bases, with 6 bases separating them. Germline CDR1 and CDR2: SNHLY and FYNNEI.

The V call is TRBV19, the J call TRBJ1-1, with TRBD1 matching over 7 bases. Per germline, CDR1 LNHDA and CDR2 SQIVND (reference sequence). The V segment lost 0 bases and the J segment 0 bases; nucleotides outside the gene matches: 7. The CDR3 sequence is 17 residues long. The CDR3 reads CASSIDISTGVNTEAFF. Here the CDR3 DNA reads TGTGCCAGTAGTATAGACATCTCAACAGGGGTGAACACTGAAGCTTTCTTT. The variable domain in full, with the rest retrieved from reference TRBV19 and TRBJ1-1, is DGGITQSPKYLFRKEGQNVTLSCEQNLNHDAMYWYRQDPGQGLRLIYYSQIVNDFQKGDIAEGYSVSREKKESFPLTVTSAQKNPTAFYLCASSIDISTGVNTEAFFGQGTRLTVV.

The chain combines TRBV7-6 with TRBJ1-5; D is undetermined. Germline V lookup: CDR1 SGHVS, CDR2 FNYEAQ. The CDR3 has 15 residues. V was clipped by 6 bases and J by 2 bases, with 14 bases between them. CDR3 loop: CASSPGEGRNQPQHF. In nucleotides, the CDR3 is TGTGCCAGCAGTCCGGGTGAGGGTCGCAATCAGCCCCAGCATTTT.

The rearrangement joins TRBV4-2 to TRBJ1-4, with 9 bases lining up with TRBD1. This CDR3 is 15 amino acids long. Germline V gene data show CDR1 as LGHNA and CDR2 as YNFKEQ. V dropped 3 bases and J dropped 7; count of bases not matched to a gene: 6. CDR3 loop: CASSHPGQGGEKLFF. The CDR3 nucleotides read TGTGCCAGCAGCCACCCGGGACAGGGAGGTGAAAAACTGTTTTTT.

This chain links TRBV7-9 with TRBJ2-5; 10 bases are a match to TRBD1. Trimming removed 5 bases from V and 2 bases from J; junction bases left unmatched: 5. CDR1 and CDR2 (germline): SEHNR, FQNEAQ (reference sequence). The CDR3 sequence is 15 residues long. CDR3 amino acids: CASSQGQGKQETQYF. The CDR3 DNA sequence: TGTGCCAGCAGCCAGGGACAGGGGAAACAAGAGACCCAGTACTTC.

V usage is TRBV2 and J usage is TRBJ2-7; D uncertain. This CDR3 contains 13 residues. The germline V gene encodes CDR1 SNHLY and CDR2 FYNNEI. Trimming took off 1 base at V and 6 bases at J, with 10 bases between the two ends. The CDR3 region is CASSEVLNFEQYF. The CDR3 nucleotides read TGTGCCAGCAGTGAAGTACTGAATTTCGAGCAGTACTTC.

The CDR3 DNA follows: TGTGCCACCAGCCCCTCCAGGGACAGCGGTCCCCTCCACTTT. It encodes CATSPSRDSGPLHF. The chain recombines TRBV15 with TRBJ1-6; 7 nucleotides match TRBD1. V lost 5 bases to trimming and J lost 13 bases; unmatched junction nucleotides: 11. Germline V lookup: CDR1 LNHNV, CDR2 YYDKDF (reference sequence). The CDR3 consists of 14 residues.

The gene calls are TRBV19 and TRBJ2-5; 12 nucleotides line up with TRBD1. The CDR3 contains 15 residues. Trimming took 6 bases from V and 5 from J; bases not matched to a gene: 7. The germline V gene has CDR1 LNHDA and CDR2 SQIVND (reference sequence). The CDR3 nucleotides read TGTGCCAGTAGCTCCGGGACAGGGGGCCGGGAGACCCAGTACTTC. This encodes CASSSGTGGRETQYF.